This T cell receptor (beta chain) was sequenced in a study of T cells after posttransplantation cyclophosphamide. TCRdb keeps only in-frame clones here, not all; method: immunoSEQ multiplex PCR. The sample has roughly 18,000 clones; approximately 82% are singletons. Germline V gene data show CDR1 as SGHDT and CDR2 as YYEEEE. Trimming shortened V by 7 bases and J by 0 bases, and 13 bases separated the two germline ends. This CDR3 has 14 amino acids. The chain employs TRBV5-6 and TRBJ1-1, with D possibly being TRBD1 (5 bases). The sequencing sample was made of memory CD4+ T cells sorted from blood. This TCR came from a man aged 25 to 40 in good health and a related stem cell transplant donor. CDR3: CASSAGGVNTEAFF. In nucleotides, the CDR3 is TGTGCCAGCTCCGCGGGGGGGGTGAACACTGAAGCTTTCTTT.